These 21 T cell receptor beta chains came from one sample sequenced in a study of control samples from healthy donors and cancer patients. TCRdb's copy holds only in-frame clones and misses some; the assay was immunoSEQ multiplex PCR. Of some 120,000 clones in the sample, about 90% are singletons; the top ten hold 40%. Sequencing was done on a sample of blood. All receptors come from a man in his forties or fifties in good health.

The J gene is TRBJ1-1, the V gene TRBV7-9; 7 nucleotides align to TRBD1. CDR1 is SEHNR, CDR2 FQNEAQ, per germline (reference sequence). CDR3 length equals 13 residues. Trimming cost V 3 bases and J 4 bases; bases outside gene matches: 2. This CDR3 reads CASSFRQGTEAFF. CDR3 DNA: TGTGCCAGCAGCTTTAGACAGGGCACTGAAGCTTTCTTT.

The J gene is TRBJ2-2, the V gene TRBV6-6; D unresolved. The CDR3 length is 14 residues. Between the trimmed V and J ends, which lost 6 bases and 4 bases, there was a span of 12 bases. Germline CDR1 is MNHNY and CDR2 is SVGAGI (reference sequence). The DNA for the CDR3 is TGTGCCAGCAGACACCCCCTGAGCACCGGGGAGCTGTTTTTT. Its translation: CASRHPLSTGELFF.

Points on this clone: Other nucleotide sequences in the sample specify the same CDR3. The chain carries TRBV7-2 and TRBJ2-3, with no clear D. Germline loops: CDR1 SGHTA, CDR2 FQGNSA. This CDR3 spans 14 amino acids. V was shortened by 1 base and J by 2 bases, with 7 bases between the two germline ends. Here the CDR3 reads CASSLVGSTDTQYF. The DNA for the CDR3 is TGTGCCAGCAGCTTAGTAGGCTCCACAGATACGCAGTATTTT.

This sequence joins TRBV5-6 and TRBJ1-6; possibly TRBD1 for D (6 bases). The germline V and J ends were trimmed by 2 bases and 4 bases, with 10 bases remaining between them. The germline gives CDR1 SGHDT, CDR2 YYEEEE. The length of the CDR3 is 15 residues. As DNA, the CDR3 is TGTGCCAGCAGCTTAGGGACAAGTTATAATTCACCCCTCCACTTT. Amino acids: CASSLGTSYNSPLHF. Together with reference TRBV5-6 and TRBJ1-6, the CDR3 gives the full variable domain: DAGVTQSPTHLIKTRGQQVTLRCSPKSGHDTVSWYQQALGQGPQFIFQYYEEEERQRGNFPDRFSGHQFPNYSSELNVNALLLGDSALYLCASSLGTSYNSPLHFGNGTRLTVT.

This chain uses TRBV19 with TRBJ2-3; 7 nucleotides agree with TRBD2. J lost 3 bases, V lost 9 bases, and 9 bases had no gene match. The CDR3 is 14 amino acids. Germline V gives CDR1 LNHDA, CDR2 SQIVND (reference sequence). CDR3 DNA sequence: TGTGCCAGCCTGTCTCTTAGCGGGACAGATACGCAGTATTTT. Translated, it gives CASLSLSGTDTQYF.

The chain uses TRBV11-2 and TRBJ1-6; TRBD1 matches at 8 bases. V shed 1 base and J 6 bases; nucleotides not matched to a gene: 5. Germline V gene data show CDR1 as SGHAT and CDR2 as FQNNGV. The CDR3 runs to 16 residues. The CDR3: CASSLGVQGGNSPLHF. Here the CDR3 DNA reads TGTGCCAGCAGCTTAGGGGTACAGGGGGGTAATTCACCCCTCCACTTT.

The chain has TRBV30 and TRBJ2-7; tentative D call: TRBD2 (6 bases). Germline values: CDR1 GTSNPN, CDR2 SVGIG (reference sequence). The V end was cut by 5 bases, the J end by 2 bases, with 10 bases between. The CDR3 totals 12 residues. The CDR3 region has the DNA TGTGCCTGGGGGGGGATGGCCTACGAGCAGTACTTC. This translates into CAWGGMAYEQYF. The full variable domain, rest sourced from reference TRBV30 and TRBJ2-7, is SQTIHQWPATLVQPVGSPLSLECTVEGTSNPNLYWYRQAAGRGLQLLFYSVGIGQISSEVPQNLSASRPQDRQFILSSKKLLLSDSGFYLCAWGGMAYEQYFGPGTRLTVT.

V is TRBV9 and J is TRBJ1-5; D is ambiguous. The V end lost 4 bases, the J end lost 0 bases, and 11 bases lay between the germline ends. CDR3 length equals 15 residues. Germline assignment: CDR1 SGDLS and CDR2 YYNGEE. CDR3 in DNA: TGTGCCAGCAGCTCGGACGGGCATAGCAATCAGCCCCAGCATTTT. Amino acids: CASSSDGHSNQPQHF.

The CDR3 sequence is CASGLIPTRQSTGELFF. DNA for the CDR3: TGTGCTAGTGGTTTGATTCCGACACGCCAGTCCACCGGGGAGCTGTTTTTT. V and J are TRBV12-5 and TRBJ2-2; D not certain. V lost 2 bases and J lost 4, with 17 bases in between. Germline-derived CDR1 and CDR2 are LGHNT and FRNRAP. CDR3 length: 17 amino acids.

The chain is built from TRBV7-9 and TRBJ1-2, with D maybe TRBD1 (6 bases). Trimming took off 2 bases at V and 6 bases at J, with 22 bases between the two ends. The CDR3 has 17 amino acids. CDR1 is SEHNR and CDR2 is FQNEAQ in the germline V gene (reference sequence). CDR3 bases: TGTGCCAGCAGCTTAAGGTTGGAAACAGGGCGAGGTCATGGCTACACCTTC. It specifies CASSLRLETGRGHGYTF.

Comment on this clone: Its ends do not fully match the called genes, so a read error is possible. CDR3 region: CSASLERASNTGAFF. The CDR3 bases are TGCAGTGCTAGTTTAGAGCGGGCCTCGAACACTGGAGCTTTCTTT. V is TRBV20-1 and J is TRBJ1-1, with D unresolved. Germline loops: CDR1 DFQATT, CDR2 SNEGSKA (reference sequence). This CDR3 region has 15 residues.

The V call is TRBV5-1, the J call TRBJ1-5, with 10 bases fitting TRBD1. Germline CDR1 reads SGHRS; CDR2 reads YFSETQ. The CDR3 totals 14 residues. With V trimmed by 4 bases and J by 4 bases, 2 bases remained unmatched. DNA for the CDR3: TGCGCCAGCAGCACGGGACAGGGGAATCAGCCCCAGCATTTT. Encoded protein: CASSTGQGNQPQHF.

The chain couples TRBV7-2 to TRBJ2-3; D may be TRBD2 (5 bases). V lost 1 base, J lost 4 bases, and 6 bases lay in between. CDR3 length equals 13 residues. Germline CDR1 SGHTA, CDR2 FQGNSA. This CDR3 reads CASSLVRADTQYF. In DNA, the CDR3 is TGTGCCAGCAGCTTAGTGCGGGCAGATACGCAGTATTTT. Full variable domain (outside the CDR3, taken from reference TRBV7-2 and TRBJ2-3): GAGVSQSPSNKVTEKGKDVELRCDPISGHTALYWYRQSLGQGLEFLIYFQGNSAPDKSGLPSDRFSAERTGGSVSTLTIQRTQQEDSAVYLCASSLVRADTQYFGPGTRLTVL.

The V call is TRBV7-2, the J call TRBJ1-2; D might be TRBD1 (6 bases). CDR3 length: 15 residues. Looked up from germline, CDR1 is SGHTA and CDR2 is FQGNSA. The ends were cut back, 3 bases at V and 4 bases at J, with 15 bases in the middle. The CDR3 reads CASSLKDSLGYGYTF. CDR3 nucleotide sequence: TGTGCCAGCAGCTTGAAGGACAGCCTGGGCTATGGCTACACCTTC.

The rearrangement links TRBV6-1 to TRBJ1-5; D unresolved. V lost 3 bases to trimming and J lost 0 bases, with 9 bases between them. Germline V CDR1 and CDR2: MNHNS, SASEGT. The CDR3 has 15 amino acids. CDR3 in DNA: TGTGCCAGCAGTGACCCTTTCTATAGCAATCAGCCCCAGCATTTT. This codes for CASSDPFYSNQPQHF.

The J gene is TRBJ1-3, the V gene TRBV18; the D is unclear. The CDR3 totals 16 residues. Trimming cost V 3 bases and J 1 base, with 13 bases left between them. Germline CDR1 and CDR2: KGHSH and LQKENI. The CDR3 spells CASSPNPAASGNTIYF. CDR3 nucleotide sequence: TGTGCCAGCTCACCTAACCCGGCAGCATCTGGAAACACCATATATTTT.

This clone showed up many times. This CDR3 is CASSSGNGANVLTF. DNA of the CDR3: TGCGCCAGCAGCTCCGGGAATGGGGCCAACGTCCTGACTTTC. This chain connects TRBV5-1 to TRBJ2-6, with D perhaps TRBD2 (5 bases). Looked up from germline, CDR1 is SGHRS and CDR2 is YFSETQ. Deletions cut 3 bases from V and 3 bases from J, with 7 bases between. This CDR3 comprises 14 residues.

The CDR3 region is CASSYPMPPQTVSYEQYF. Here the CDR3 DNA reads TGTGCCAGCAGTTACCCGATGCCCCCTCAGACAGTCTCCTACGAGCAGTACTTC. The chain combines TRBV6-2 or TRBV6-3 with TRBJ2-7, with D possibly matching TRBD1 (5 bases). The V end lost 2 bases, the J end lost 0 bases, and 20 bases lay between the germline ends. Germline CDR1 and CDR2: MNHEY and SVGEGT. The CDR3 has 18 residues.

In this sample, this clone turned up once. The chain employs TRBV19 and TRBJ2-2; 7 nucleotides align to TRBD2. The CDR3 has 16 amino acids. Per germline, CDR1 LNHDA and CDR2 SQIVND (reference sequence). The trim removed 1 base at V and 5 bases at J, leaving 7 bases unmatched. CDR3 residues: CASSIAGRAVTGELFF. CDR3 sequence (DNA): TGTGCCAGTAGTATAGCGGGGAGGGCGGTAACCGGGGAGCTGTTTTTT.

This clone was recorded once. J is TRBJ2-7 and V is TRBV19, with a possible D match to TRBD1 (6 bases). The length of the CDR3 is 11 residues. From germline, CDR1 is LNHDA and CDR2 SQIVND (reference sequence). V gave up 4 bases and J gave up 6 bases, with 7 bases separating them. The CDR3 loop reads CASSTGVEQYF. CDR3 DNA sequence: TGTGCCAGTAGTACAGGGGTCGAGCAGTACTTC.

The chain employs TRBV27 and TRBJ1-5; D gene uncertain. This CDR3 comprises 15 residues. The V and J ends lost 0 bases and 2 bases respectively, with 8 bases between them. Germline V gives CDR1 MNHEY, CDR2 SMNVEV (reference sequence). The CDR3 nucleotides read TGTGCCAGCAGTTTATCTGGGATTGGCAATCAGCCCCAGCATTTT. Translation gives CASSLSGIGNQPQHF.